This TCR beta chain was profiled in a study of Ad26.COV2.S vaccination and SARS-CoV-2 variants (dated by TCRdb to about 2021). Regarding the complete study: Donors in the vaccine arm were drawn from COV1001, a phase I-IIa trial of Ad26.COV2.S in healthy adults that was multicentre, randomized, double-blind and placebo-controlled. Ad26.COV2.S was administered intramuscularly at a dose of 5x10^10 or 1x10^11 viral particles, either as one shot or as two shots given 56 days apart. The specificity and breadth of SARS-CoV-2-reactive T cell receptors after Ad26.COV2.S vaccination were assessed by TCRbeta repertoire sequencing. Throughout the experiments and outcome assessment, investigators stayed blinded to trial group allocation. Participants in the trial were split at random into five groups of five each, receiving low-dose or high-dose Ad26.COV2.S once or twice, or else placebo on both occasions. The TCR-sequenced set comprised approximately 30 samples: approximately 19 Ad26.COV2.S vaccine recipients, 5 placebo recipients and 8 SARS-CoV-2 convalescent individuals. Overall study results and their limits: Comparing responses between vaccine doses or regimens was not something the study was powered to do. Spike-specific TCR breadth was higher in Ad26.COV2.S recipients than in placebo recipients (P = 0.0014). Vaccine and placebo recipients had comparable non-spike TCR breadth, which fits with the vaccine containing only spike. After vaccination, spike-specific CD8+ and CD4+ T cell responses were reported to show substantial breadth. According to the authors, total T cell responses may have been underestimated by the TCR breadth and depth analyses.

Read against the paper, the sample's treatment or condition label means: about 20 received Ad26.COV2.S at low or high dose, single or two shots; roughly 5 received placebo; per-sample allocation not given. For vaccine and placebo recipients, repertoires were sequenced using samples collected on day 63 after the first injection. In Cohort 1b, about two dozen adults aged 18-55 years were enrolled at a single site in Boston, USA, between 29 July and 7 August 2020. Ad26.COV2.S was a replication-incompetent adenovirus type 26 vector expressing a prefusion-stabilized SARS-CoV-2 spike protein from the original Wuhan strain. Comments on this clone: Its antigen is not yet known. No base-level quality is on record; no much larger clone is a single base apart.

As encoded in the germline V gene, CDR1 is SGHTA while CDR2 is FQGNSA. Deletion took 9 bases off V and 9 bases off J, with a span of 21 bases between the germline ends. CDR3 length: 14 amino acids, cysteine to phenylalanine. Of all the DNA, just the CDR3 is kept, 42 bases in frame from base 1. TCRbeta CDR3 regions were sequenced with the immunoSEQ Assay. After extraction, genomic DNA underwent amplification by bias-controlled multiplex PCR, followed by high-throughput sequencing. The original pipeline was this. To quantify the absolute abundance of every unique TCRbeta CDR3 region, sequences were collapsed and filtered. T cell fraction was estimated by normalizing TCRbeta template counts to usable DNA, with usable DNA measured through amplification of reference genes found in all nucleated cells. Repertoire TCRs were annotated as SARS-CoV-2-specific when V gene, CDR3 amino acid sequence and J gene were exactly matched to a known reactive TCR set. The reference SARS-CoV-2 TCR set was obtained from MIRA and was filtered for enrichment in COVID-19-positive ImmuneCODE repertoires, whereby public or cross-reactive TCRs were removed. Using the MIRA antigens, annotated TCRs were further analysed by specific ORF or by position within an ORF. Breadth was defined as annotated unique rearrangements over total unique productive rearrangements; depth was the summed frequency of those rearrangements. TCR breadth was compared between groups using two-sided Wilcoxon rank-sum tests. TCRdb's version of the immuneACCESS table is confined to in-frame rearrangements and falls short of the full clone set. An unresolved V gene accounts for under half of the shortfall where checked; the remainder is of unknown origin. The V and J calls and clone size come from that table; D and trimming were worked out from the DNA. The table for this sample lists fewer than 400,000 clones; about 91% of them were counted only once. The leading ten clones occupy around 1.8% of the sample.

The rearrangement combines TRBV7-2 with TRBJ2-1; the D gene remains uncertain. The input for sequencing was peripheral blood, taken in a trial of Ad26.COV2.S vaccine versus placebo. The sequence was collected from a person aged 18-60 years who received the Ad26.COV2.S COVID-19 vaccine or a placebo. The DNA sequence is TGTGCCAGTTCCGACCCTGACGGGTCGGGTGAGCAGTTCTTC. Translation gives CASSDPDGSGEQFF.